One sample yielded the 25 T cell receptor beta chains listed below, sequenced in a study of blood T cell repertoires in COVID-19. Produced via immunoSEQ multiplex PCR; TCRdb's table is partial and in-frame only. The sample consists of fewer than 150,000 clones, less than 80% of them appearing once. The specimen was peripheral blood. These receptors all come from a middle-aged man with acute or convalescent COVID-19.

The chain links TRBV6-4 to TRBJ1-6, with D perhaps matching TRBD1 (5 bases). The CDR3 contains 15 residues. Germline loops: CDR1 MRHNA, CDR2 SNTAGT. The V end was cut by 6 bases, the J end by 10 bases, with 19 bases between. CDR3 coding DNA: TGTGCCAGCAGGGTCTCCGGGTCCGGGGGGTCACCCCTCCACTTT. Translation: CASRVSGSGGSPLHF.

The CDR3 DNA reads as TGTGCCAGCAGCATGGACAGGGACTACGAGCAGTACTTC. Residues: CASSMDRDYEQYF. This chain joins TRBV11-2 and TRBJ2-7; 8 nucleotides line up with TRBD1. After removal of 5 bases from V and 3 bases from J, the junction contained 3 bases not matched to a gene. Germline loops: CDR1 SGHAT, CDR2 FQNNGV. The CDR3 is 13 residues long.

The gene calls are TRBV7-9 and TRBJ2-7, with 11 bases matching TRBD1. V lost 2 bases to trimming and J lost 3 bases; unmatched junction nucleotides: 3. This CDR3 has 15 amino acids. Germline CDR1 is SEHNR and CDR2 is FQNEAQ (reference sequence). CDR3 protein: CASSLSGTGGYEQYF. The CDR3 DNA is TGTGCCAGCAGCTTATCTGGGACAGGGGGCTACGAGCAGTACTTC.

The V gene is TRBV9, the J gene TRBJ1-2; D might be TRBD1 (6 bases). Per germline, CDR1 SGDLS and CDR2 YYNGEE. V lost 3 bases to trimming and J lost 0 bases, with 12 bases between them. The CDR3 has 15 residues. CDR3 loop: CASSATGYTNYGYTF. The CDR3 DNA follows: TGTGCCAGCAGCGCCACAGGGTATACTAACTATGGCTACACCTTC.

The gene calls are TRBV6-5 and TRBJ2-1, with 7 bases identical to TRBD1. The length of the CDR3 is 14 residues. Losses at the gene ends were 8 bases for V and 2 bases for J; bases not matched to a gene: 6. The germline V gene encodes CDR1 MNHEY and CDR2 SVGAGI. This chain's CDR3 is CASRSGTAYNEQFF. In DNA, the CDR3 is TGTGCCAGCCGTTCGGGGACAGCCTACAATGAGCAGTTCTTC.

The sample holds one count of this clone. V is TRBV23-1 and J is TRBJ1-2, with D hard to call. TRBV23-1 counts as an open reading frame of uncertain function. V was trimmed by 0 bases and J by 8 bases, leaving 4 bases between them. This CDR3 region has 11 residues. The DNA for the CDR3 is TGCGCCAGCAGTCAATCACAGGGCTACACCTTC. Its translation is CASSQSQGYTF.

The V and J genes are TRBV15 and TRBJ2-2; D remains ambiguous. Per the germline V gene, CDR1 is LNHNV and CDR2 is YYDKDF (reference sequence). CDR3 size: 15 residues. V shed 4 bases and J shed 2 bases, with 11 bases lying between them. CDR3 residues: CATSKLRKNTGELFF. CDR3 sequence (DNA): TGTGCCACCAGCAAATTGAGGAAAAACACCGGGGAGCTGTTTTTT.

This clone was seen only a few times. The CDR3: CASSPDGAQSGNTIYF. In DNA form, the CDR3 reads TGTGCCAGCTCACCAGATGGGGCTCAATCTGGAAACACCATATATTTT. V gene TRBV18 combines with J gene TRBJ1-3; D might be TRBD1 (5 bases). Germline V gene lookup returns CDR1 KGHSH and CDR2 LQKENI. There are 16 residues in the CDR3. Trimming stripped 2 bases from V and 1 base from J, with 12 bases between. The full variable domain, completed using reference TRBV18 and TRBJ1-3, is NAGVMQNPRHLVRRRGQEARLRCSPMKGHSHVYWYRQLPEEGLKFMVYLQKENIIDESGMPKERFSAEFPKEGPSILRIQQVVRGDSAAYFCASSPDGAQSGNTIYFGEGSWLTVV.

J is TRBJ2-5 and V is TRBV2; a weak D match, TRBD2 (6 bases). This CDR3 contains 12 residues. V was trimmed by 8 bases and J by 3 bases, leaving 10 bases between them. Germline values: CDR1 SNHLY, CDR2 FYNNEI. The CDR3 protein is CASFSGEETQYF. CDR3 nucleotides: TGTGCCAGCTTTAGCGGAGAAGAGACCCAGTACTTC.

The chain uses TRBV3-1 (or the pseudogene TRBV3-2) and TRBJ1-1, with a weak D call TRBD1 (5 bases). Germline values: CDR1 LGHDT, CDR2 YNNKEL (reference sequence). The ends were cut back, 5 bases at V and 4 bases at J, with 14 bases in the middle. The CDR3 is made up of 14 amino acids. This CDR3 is CASSVQGKRTEAFF. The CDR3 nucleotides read TGTGCCAGCAGCGTTCAGGGAAAACGCACTGAAGCTTTCTTT.

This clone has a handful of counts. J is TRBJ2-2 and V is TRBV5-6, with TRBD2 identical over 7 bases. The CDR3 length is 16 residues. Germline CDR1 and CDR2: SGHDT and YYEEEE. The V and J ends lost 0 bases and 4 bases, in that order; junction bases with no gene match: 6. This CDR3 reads CASSLVGGYGTGELFF. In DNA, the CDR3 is TGTGCCAGCAGCTTGGTCGGGGGGTATGGCACCGGGGAGCTGTTTTTT.

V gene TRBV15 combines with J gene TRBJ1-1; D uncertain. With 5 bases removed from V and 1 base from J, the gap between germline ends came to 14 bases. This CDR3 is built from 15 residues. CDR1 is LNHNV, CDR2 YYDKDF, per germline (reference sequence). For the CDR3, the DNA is TGTGCCACCAGCGACTATCTACACGGGAACACTGAAGCTTTCTTT. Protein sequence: CATSDYLHGNTEAFF. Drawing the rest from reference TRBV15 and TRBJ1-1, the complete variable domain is DAMVIQNPRYQVTQFGKPVTLSCSQTLNHNVMYWYQQKSSQAPKLLFHYYDKDFNNEADTPDNFQSRRPNTSFCFLDIRSPGLGDTAMYLCATSDYLHGNTEAFFGQGTRLTVV.

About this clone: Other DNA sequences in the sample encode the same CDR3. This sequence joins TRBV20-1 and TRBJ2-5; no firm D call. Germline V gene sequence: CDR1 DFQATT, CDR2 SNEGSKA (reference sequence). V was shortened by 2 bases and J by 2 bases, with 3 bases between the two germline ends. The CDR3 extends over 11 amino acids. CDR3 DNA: TGCAGTGCTAGAACTCAAGAGACCCAGTACTTC. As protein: CSARTQETQYF.

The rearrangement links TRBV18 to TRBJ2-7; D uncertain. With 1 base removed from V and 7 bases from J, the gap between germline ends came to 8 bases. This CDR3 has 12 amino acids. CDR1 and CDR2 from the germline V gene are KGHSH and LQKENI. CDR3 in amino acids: CASSPLAWEQYF. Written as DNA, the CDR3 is TGTGCCAGCTCACCACTCGCGTGGGAGCAGTACTTC.

In DNA, the CDR3 is TGTGCCAGTAGTATAGTAGCGGGGGTGGCAGATACGCAGTATTTT. This translates into CASSIVAGVADTQYF. V gene TRBV19 combines with J gene TRBJ2-3, with TRBD2 identical over 9 bases. Germline V lookup: CDR1 LNHDA, CDR2 SQIVND (reference sequence). After removal of 1 base from V and 4 bases from J, the junction contained 3 bases not matched to a gene. The CDR3 has 15 residues.

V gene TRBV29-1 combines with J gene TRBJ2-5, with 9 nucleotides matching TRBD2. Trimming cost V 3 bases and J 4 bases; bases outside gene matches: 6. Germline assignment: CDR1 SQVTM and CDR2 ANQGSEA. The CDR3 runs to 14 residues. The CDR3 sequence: CSVEERGAPETQYF. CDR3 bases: TGCAGCGTTGAGGAGCGGGGGGCCCCAGAGACCCAGTACTTC.

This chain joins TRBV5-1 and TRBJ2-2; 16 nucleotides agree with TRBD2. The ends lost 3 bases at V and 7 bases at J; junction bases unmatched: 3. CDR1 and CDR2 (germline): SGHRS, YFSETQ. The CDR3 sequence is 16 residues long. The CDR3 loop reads CASSSGLAGGHGELFF. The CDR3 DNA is TGCGCCAGCAGCTCGGGACTAGCGGGAGGGCACGGGGAGCTGTTTTTT.

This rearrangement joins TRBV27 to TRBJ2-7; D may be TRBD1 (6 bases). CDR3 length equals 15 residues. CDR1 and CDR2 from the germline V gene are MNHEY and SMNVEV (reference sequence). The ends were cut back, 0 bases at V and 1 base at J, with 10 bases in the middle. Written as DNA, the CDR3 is TGTGCCAGCAGTTTATCGGGGGCTCCATCCTACGAGCAGTACTTC. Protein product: CASSLSGAPSYEQYF.

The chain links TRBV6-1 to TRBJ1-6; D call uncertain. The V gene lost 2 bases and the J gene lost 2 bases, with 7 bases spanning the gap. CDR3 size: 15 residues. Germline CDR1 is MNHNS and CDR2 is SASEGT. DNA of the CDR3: TGTGCCAGCAGTGAAAGCACGCCCTATAATTCACCCCTCCACTTT. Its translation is CASSESTPYNSPLHF.

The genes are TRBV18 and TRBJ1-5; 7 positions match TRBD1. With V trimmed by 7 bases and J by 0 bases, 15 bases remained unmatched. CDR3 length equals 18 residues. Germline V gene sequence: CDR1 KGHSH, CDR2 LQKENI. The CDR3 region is CASWNRDSKNNSNQPQHF. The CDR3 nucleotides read TGTGCCAGCTGGAACCGGGACAGCAAGAATAATAGCAATCAGCCCCAGCATTTT. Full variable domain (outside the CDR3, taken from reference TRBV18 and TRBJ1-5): NAGVMQNPRHLVRRRGQEARLRCSPMKGHSHVYWYRQLPEEGLKFMVYLQKENIIDESGMPKERFSAEFPKEGPSILRIQQVVRGDSAAYFCASWNRDSKNNSNQPQHFGDGTRLSIL.

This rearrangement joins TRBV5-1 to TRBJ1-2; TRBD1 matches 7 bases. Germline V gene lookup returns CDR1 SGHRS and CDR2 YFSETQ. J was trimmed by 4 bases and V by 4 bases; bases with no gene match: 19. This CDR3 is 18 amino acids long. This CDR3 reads CASSPGGGQLRSGYGYTF. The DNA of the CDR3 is TGCGCCAGCAGCCCCGGGGGGGGACAGCTACGTTCTGGCTATGGCTACACCTTC.

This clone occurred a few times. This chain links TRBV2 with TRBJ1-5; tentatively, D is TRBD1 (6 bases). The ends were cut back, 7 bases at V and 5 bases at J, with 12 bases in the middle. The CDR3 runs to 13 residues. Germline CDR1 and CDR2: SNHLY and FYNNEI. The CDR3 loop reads CASTPDSHQPQHF. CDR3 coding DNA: TGTGCCAGCACCCCGGACAGCCATCAGCCCCAGCATTTT.

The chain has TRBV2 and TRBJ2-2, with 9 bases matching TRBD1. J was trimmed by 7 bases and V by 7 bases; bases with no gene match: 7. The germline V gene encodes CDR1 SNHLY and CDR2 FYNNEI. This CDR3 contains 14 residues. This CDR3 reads CASTRGQGGGELFF. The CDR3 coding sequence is TGTGCCAGCACAAGGGGACAGGGTGGCGGGGAGCTGTTTTTT.

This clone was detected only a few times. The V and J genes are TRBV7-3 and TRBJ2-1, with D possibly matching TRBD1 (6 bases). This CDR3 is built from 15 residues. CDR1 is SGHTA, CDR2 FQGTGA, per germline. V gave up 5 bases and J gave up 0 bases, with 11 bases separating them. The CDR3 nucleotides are TGTGCCAGCAGCCTCGGGACAAGCTCCTACAATGAGCAGTTCTTC. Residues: CASSLGTSSYNEQFF. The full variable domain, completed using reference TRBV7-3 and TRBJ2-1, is GAGVSQTPSNKVTEKGKYVELRCDPISGHTALYWYRQSLGQGPEFLIYFQGTGAADDSGLPNDRFFAVRPEGSVSTLKIQRTERGDSAVYLCASSLGTSSYNEQFFGPGTRLTVL.

The CDR3, as DNA: TGTGCCAGCAGTTACTCGATAGGCGGGGAGTATGGCTACACCTTC. This sequence encodes CASSYSIGGEYGYTF. The rearrangement links TRBV6-6 to TRBJ1-2; the D is unclear. Between the trimmed V and J ends, which lost 0 bases and 5 bases, there was a span of 13 bases. Germline V CDR1 and CDR2: MNHNY, SVGAGI (reference sequence). The CDR3 length is 15 residues.